Listed here are 17 T cell receptor beta chains from one sample, sequenced in a study of T cell changes during pregnancy in multiple sclerosis (dated by TCRdb to 2018 to 2020). The method was the immunoSEQ multiplex PCR assay. TCRdb retrieved this table from immuneACCESS and kept in-frame rearrangements only. Not all clones are present; in checked studies, unresolved V genes account for under half, and no reason is known for the remainder. The sample table lists 70,000 to 80,000 clones, 75% to 95% of them with a count of one. 0.43% of the sample is in the top ten clones. This specimen consisted of CD4+ T cells from peripheral blood mononuclear cells, obtained before pregnancy. These receptors originate from a female donor with multiple sclerosis, enrolled in a pregnancy study.

This clone appeared once. This chain's CDR3 is CARRGGTSQETQYF. Written as DNA, the CDR3 is TGTGCCAGACGGGGGGGGACCTCCCAGGAGACCCAGTACTTC. The chain has TRBV6-5 and TRBJ2-5; 8 positions agree with TRBD2. The CDR3 is made up of 14 amino acids. The trim removed 9 bases at V and 5 bases at J, leaving 11 bases unmatched. CDR1 MNHEY and CDR2 SVGAGI come from the germline V gene.

About this clone: Its ends do not fully match the called genes, so a read error is possible. This sequence joins TRBV4-1 and TRBJ2-5, with 14 bases fitting TRBD2. This CDR3 region has 19 residues. Germline V lookup: CDR1 MGHRA, CDR2 YSYEKL. CDR3 DNA: TGCGCCAGCAGCCAAGAGGCTGGGACTAGCGGGAGTTATCAAGTGACCCAGTACTTC. It translates to CASSQEAGTSGSYQVTQYF.

V is TRBV5-1 and J is TRBJ1-6; 7 bases map to TRBD1. The germline CDR1 and CDR2 sequences are SGHRS and YFSETQ. The trim removed 3 bases at V and 7 bases at J, leaving 10 bases unmatched. The CDR3 has 16 residues. CDR3 in DNA: TGCGCCAGCAGCTCGTCCCCGGGACAGCTAAATTCACCCCTCCACTTT. It specifies CASSSSPGQLNSPLHF. The complete variable domain, with remaining parts taken from reference TRBV5-1 and TRBJ1-6, reads KAGVTQTPRYLIKTRGQQVTLSCSPISGHRSVSWYQQTPGQGLQFLFEYFSETQRNKGNFPGRFSGRQFSNSRSEMNVSTLELGDSALYLCASSSSPGQLNSPLHFGNGTRLTVT.

The V gene is TRBV5-1, the J gene TRBJ2-5; 7 nucleotides agree with TRBD1. The CDR3 runs to 16 residues. The ends lost 4 bases at V and 0 bases at J; junction bases unmatched: 9. Germline values: CDR1 SGHRS, CDR2 YFSETQ. This chain's CDR3 is CASSPPGQRYQETQYF. Written as DNA, the CDR3 is TGCGCCAGCAGCCCACCGGGACAGAGGTACCAAGAGACCCAGTACTTC.

The chain employs TRBV18 and TRBJ1-2; no reliable D call. Germline V lookup: CDR1 KGHSH, CDR2 LQKENI. The CDR3 runs 14 residues. The ends were cut back, 3 bases at V and 4 bases at J, with 12 bases in the middle. Here the CDR3 reads CASSPDRAGYGYTF. CDR3 DNA sequence: TGTGCCAGCTCACCCGACCGAGCGGGCTATGGCTACACCTTC.

This clone was recorded once. This sequence joins TRBV28 and TRBJ2-7; TRBD1 agrees at 9 bases. J lost 5 bases, V lost 4 bases, and 9 bases had no gene match. Per germline, CDR1 MDHEN and CDR2 SYDVKM. The CDR3 has 15 residues. CDR3 DNA: TGTGCCAGCAGTTCCCCCGGGACAGGGCCCCACGAGCAGTACTTC. It codes for CASSSPGTGPHEQYF.

The rearrangement uses TRBV19 and TRBJ2-2; the match to TRBD2 covers 12 bases. Germline V gene sequence: CDR1 LNHDA, CDR2 SQIVND (reference sequence). After removal of 5 bases from V and 0 bases from J, the junction contained 7 bases not matched to a gene. This CDR3 is built from 18 residues. The CDR3 bases are TGTGCCAGTAGTCGCCGACTAGCGGGAGCCGCGAACACCGGGGAGCTGTTTTTT. Its translation is CASSRRLAGAANTGELFF.

The chain couples TRBV5-1 to TRBJ2-2; perhaps TRBD1 as D (5 bases). CDR1 is SGHRS, CDR2 YFSETQ, per germline. CDR3 size: 13 residues. Trimming stripped 2 bases from V and 5 bases from J, with 7 bases between. The CDR3 here is CASSLQETGELFF. The CDR3 DNA follows: TGCGCCAGCAGCTTACAGGAGACCGGGGAGCTGTTTTTT.

This clone was seen once. The gene calls are TRBV9 and TRBJ2-2; TRBD1 agrees at 7 bases. The CDR3 has 17 residues. Trimming took 3 bases from V and 4 from J; bases not matched to a gene: 12. CDR1 and CDR2 (germline): SGDLS, YYNGEE. CDR3 bases: TGTGCCAGCAGCGCCTTCCCCCCGACAGGGACCACCGGGGAGCTGTTTTTT. It specifies CASSAFPPTGTTGELFF.

The V and J genes are TRBV7-9 and TRBJ2-7; TRBD2 aligns across 10 bases. CDR3 length: 16 amino acids. V dropped 3 bases and J dropped 6; count of bases not matched to a gene: 11. CDR1 is SEHNR and CDR2 is FQNEAQ in the germline V gene (reference sequence). CDR3 residues: CASSFGLAGDRGEQYF. In DNA, the CDR3 is TGTGCCAGCAGCTTCGGGCTAGCGGGAGATCGCGGCGAGCAGTACTTC. Full variable domain (outside the CDR3, taken from reference TRBV7-9 and TRBJ2-7): DTGVSQNPRHKITKRGQNVTFRCDPISEHNRLYWYRQTLGQGPEFLTYFQNEAQLEKSRLLSDRFSAERPKGSFSTLEIQRTEQGDSAMYLCASSFGLAGDRGEQYFGPGTRLTVT.

This clone was picked up a small number of times. V and J are TRBV27 and TRBJ2-3; maybe TRBD2 (6 bases). The germline V and J ends were trimmed by 6 bases and 0 bases, with 19 bases remaining between them. Germline V CDR1 and CDR2: MNHEY, SMNVEV (reference sequence). The CDR3 is 17 amino acids. CDR3 sequence reads: CASREGFGVGSTDTQYF. The CDR3, as DNA: TGTGCCAGCAGGGAGGGTTTCGGTGTAGGTAGCACAGATACGCAGTATTTT.

This clone was observed a single time. The chain recombines TRBV4-1 with TRBJ2-7, with D possibly being TRBD2 (7 bases). Germline V CDR1 and CDR2: MGHRA, YSYEKL. Trimming removed 0 bases at V and 7 bases at J, with 16 bases between. The CDR3 covers 15 residues. The CDR3 DNA reads as TGCGCCAGCAGCCAAGACGAGCAGGGAGGGGGGGAGCAGTACTTC. Translating it yields CASSQDEQGGGEQYF.

The V gene is TRBV6-5, the J gene TRBJ1-2; D perhaps matches TRBD1 (5 bases). V was pared by 2 bases and J by 3 bases, with 7 bases between. The CDR3 runs 13 residues. The germline V gene has CDR1 MNHEY and CDR2 SVGAGI. The CDR3 here is CASSYPGYYGYTF. The DNA of the CDR3 is TGTGCCAGCAGTTACCCAGGGTACTATGGCTACACCTTC.

This chain links TRBV15 with TRBJ2-2, with 7 bases aligning to TRBD1. Germline assignment: CDR1 LNHNV and CDR2 YYDKDF (reference sequence). V shed 5 bases, J shed 1 base, and the junction held 7 bases outside the gene matches. The CDR3 extends over 16 amino acids. CDR3 region: CATSSDRLMNTGELFF. Here the CDR3 DNA reads TGTGCCACCAGCTCGGACAGGCTGATGAACACCGGGGAGCTGTTTTTT.

The rearrangement joins TRBV19 to TRBJ2-1; TRBD2 aligns across 11 bases. The germline V gene has CDR1 LNHDA and CDR2 SQIVND (reference sequence). Germline trimming cut 6 bases from V and 6 bases from J; bases unmatched to any gene: 13. The CDR3 runs to 17 residues. The CDR3 DNA follows: TGTGCCAGTAGCCCCCCCTTCGGGCTAGCGGGGGGCAATGAGCAGTTCTTC. The encoded protein is CASSPPFGLAGGNEQFF.

The J gene is TRBJ2-7, the V gene TRBV29-1; TRBD1 is a possible D gene (6 bases). Germline CDR1 SQVTM, CDR2 ANQGSEA. The V and J ends lost 6 bases and 2 bases respectively, with 14 bases between them. The CDR3 extends over 13 amino acids. The CDR3 nucleotides are TGCAGCGTCCTGGACAGCGAGACCTACGAGCAGTACTTC. This gives the protein CSVLDSETYEQYF.

CDR3 in amino acids: CASSYRQGAKVYEQYF. The DNA of the CDR3 is TGCGCCAGCAGCTATCGACAGGGGGCTAAGGTGTACGAGCAGTACTTC. This chain links TRBV5-1 with TRBJ2-7; 10 bases are shared with TRBD1. V lost 3 bases to trimming and J lost 4 bases; unmatched junction nucleotides: 10. The CDR3 consists of 16 residues. Germline V gene data show CDR1 as SGHRS and CDR2 as YFSETQ.